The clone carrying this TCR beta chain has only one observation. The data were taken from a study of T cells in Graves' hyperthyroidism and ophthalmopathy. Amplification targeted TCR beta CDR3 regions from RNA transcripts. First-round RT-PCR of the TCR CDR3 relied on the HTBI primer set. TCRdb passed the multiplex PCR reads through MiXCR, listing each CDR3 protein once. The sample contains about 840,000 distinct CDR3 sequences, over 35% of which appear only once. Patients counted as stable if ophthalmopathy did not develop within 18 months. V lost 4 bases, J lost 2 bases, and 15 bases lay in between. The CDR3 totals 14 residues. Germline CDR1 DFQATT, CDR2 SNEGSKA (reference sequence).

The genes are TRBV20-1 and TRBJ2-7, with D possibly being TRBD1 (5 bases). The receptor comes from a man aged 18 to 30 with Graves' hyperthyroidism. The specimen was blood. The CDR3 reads CSATPLTGTYEQYF. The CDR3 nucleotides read TGCAGTGCTACTCCCCTTACAGGCACCTACGAGCAGTACTTC.